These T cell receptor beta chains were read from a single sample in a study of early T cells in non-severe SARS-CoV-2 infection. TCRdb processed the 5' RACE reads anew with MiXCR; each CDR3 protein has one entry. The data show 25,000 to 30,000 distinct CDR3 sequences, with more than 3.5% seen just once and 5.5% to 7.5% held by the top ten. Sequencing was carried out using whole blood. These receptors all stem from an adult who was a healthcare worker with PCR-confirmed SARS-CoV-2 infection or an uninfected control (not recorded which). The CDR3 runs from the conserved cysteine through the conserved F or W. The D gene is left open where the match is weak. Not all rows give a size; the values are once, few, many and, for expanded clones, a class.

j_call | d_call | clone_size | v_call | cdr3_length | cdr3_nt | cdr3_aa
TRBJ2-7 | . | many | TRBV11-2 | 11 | TGTGCCAGCAGCTCGCAGCTGGAGCAGTACTTC | CASSSQLEQYF
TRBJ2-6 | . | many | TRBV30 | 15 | TGTGCCTGGACCACTGGGGGGTTCGGGGCCAACGTCCTGACTTTC | CAWTTGGFGANVLTF
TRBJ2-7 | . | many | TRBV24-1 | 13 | TGTGCCACCAGTCACCGCTTAGACTACGAGCAGTACTTC | CATSHRLDYEQYF
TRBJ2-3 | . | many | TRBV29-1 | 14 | TGCAGCGTTGCCCGCTGGCAGGGAGGAGATACGCAGTATTTT | CSVARWQGGDTQYF
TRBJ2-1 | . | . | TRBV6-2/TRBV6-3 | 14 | TGTGCCAGCAGTGCCACTAGGAAATGGAATGAGCAGTTCTTC | CASSATRKWNEQFF
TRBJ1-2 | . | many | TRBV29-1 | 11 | TGCAGCGTTGTGGGTGCCCAAGGCTACACCTTC | CSVVGAQGYTF
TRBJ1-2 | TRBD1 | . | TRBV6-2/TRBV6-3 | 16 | TGTGCCAGCAGCCCACCCTCGGGGACAGGGAACTATGGCTACACCTTC | CASSPPSGTGNYGYTF
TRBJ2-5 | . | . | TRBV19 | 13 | TGTGCCAGTAGTATACCGGGGGAGGAGACCCAGTACTTC | CASSIPGEETQYF
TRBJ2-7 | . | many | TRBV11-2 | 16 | TGTGCCAGCAGTGCCCTGGGACGGGGAAGCTCCTACGAGCAGTACTTC | CASSALGRGSSYEQYF
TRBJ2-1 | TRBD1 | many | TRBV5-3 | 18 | TGTGCCACCCTATGGTGGGACAGGGGATTAAAACGGTACAATGAGCAGTTCTTC | CATLWWDRGLKRYNEQFF
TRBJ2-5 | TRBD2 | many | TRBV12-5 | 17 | TGTGCTAGTGGTGTGGCCCCTCTAGCGGGAGGGCGAGAGACCCAGTACTTC | CASGVAPLAGGRETQYF
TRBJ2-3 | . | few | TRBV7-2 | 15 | TGTGCCAGCAGCTTATGGGCGGGGAGCACAGATACGCAGTATTTT | CASSLWAGSTDTQYF
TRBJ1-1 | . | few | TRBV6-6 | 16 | TGTGCCAGCAGTTACTCGGCCAGGGCTATGAACACTGAAGCTTTCTTT | CASSYSARAMNTEAFF
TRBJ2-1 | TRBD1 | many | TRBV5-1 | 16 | TGCGCCAGCAGCTGGTCCCGGGACAGGGGGCGAATTGAGCAGTTCTTC | CASSWSRDRGRIEQFF
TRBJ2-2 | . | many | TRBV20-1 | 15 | TGCAGTGCTCGCCGGGGGGGGACAGACACCGGGGAGCTGTTTTTT | CSARRGGTDTGELFF
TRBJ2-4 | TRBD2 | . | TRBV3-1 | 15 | TGTGCCAGCAGCCCTAGCGGTCCAGCCAAAAACATTCAGTACTTC | CASSPSGPAKNIQYF
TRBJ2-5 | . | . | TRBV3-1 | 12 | TGTGCCAGCAGCCAAGGGGAGGCGACCCAGTACTTC | CASSQGEATQYF
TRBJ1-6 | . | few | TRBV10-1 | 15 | TGCGCCAGCAGTGAGGGGCTTACAATCAATTCACCCCTCCACTTT | CASSEGLTINSPLHF
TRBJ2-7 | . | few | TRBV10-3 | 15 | TGTGCCATCAGTGAGTTGTGGGACTCCCCCCGCGAGCAGTACTTC | CAISELWDSPREQYF
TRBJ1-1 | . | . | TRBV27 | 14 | TGTGCCAGTGGGCAGATTGCGGGGAACACTGAAGCTTTCTTT | CASGQIAGNTEAFF
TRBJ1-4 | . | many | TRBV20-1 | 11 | TGCAGTGCTCCTCCAGACCACAGACTGTTTTTT | CSAPPDHRLFF
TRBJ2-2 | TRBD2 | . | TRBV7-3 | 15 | TGTGCCAGCAGCACTAGCGGGGGGAACACCGGGGAGCTGTTTTTT | CASSTSGGNTGELFF
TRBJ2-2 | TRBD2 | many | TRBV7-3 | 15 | TGTGCCAGCAGCGGGAAGGGAGGGAGTACCGGGGAGCTGTTTTTT | CASSGKGGSTGELFF
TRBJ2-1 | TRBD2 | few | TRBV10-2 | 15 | TGCGCCAGCAGTGAGAAGCGGGGCCTAAACAATGAGCAGTTCTTC | CASSEKRGLNNEQFF
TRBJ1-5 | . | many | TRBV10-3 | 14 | TGTGCCATCAGTGAGGCCGGGACGAATCAGCCCCAGCATTTT | CAISEAGTNQPQHF
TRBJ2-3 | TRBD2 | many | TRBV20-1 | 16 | TGCAGTGCTAGAGAACTAGCGGGGCCCACCCCCGATACGCAGTATTTT | CSARELAGPTPDTQYF
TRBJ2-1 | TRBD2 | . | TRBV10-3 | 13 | TGTGCCATCGGCCTAGCGGGTTACAATGAGCAGTTCTTC | CAIGLAGYNEQFF
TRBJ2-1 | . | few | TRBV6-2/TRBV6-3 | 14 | TGTGCCAGCAGTCGCACGAACCGGTACAATGAGCAGTTCTTC | CASSRTNRYNEQFF
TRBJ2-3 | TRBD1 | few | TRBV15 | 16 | TGTGCCACCAGCAGAACCAGGGGGCTGGGCACAGATACGCAGTATTTT | CATSRTRGLGTDTQYF
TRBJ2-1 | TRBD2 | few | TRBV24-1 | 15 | TGTGTCACCAGTGATCCGCGGGGGACGGGGAATGAGCAGTTCTTC | CVTSDPRGTGNEQFF